These 22 T cell receptor beta chains originate from one sample sequenced in a study of T cells in Graves' hyperthyroidism and ophthalmopathy. Researchers took RNA transcripts and amplified the TCR beta CDR3 regions from them. An initial round of RT-PCR targeting the TCR CDR3 relied on the HTBI primer set. TCRdb recomputed calls from the multiplex PCR reads with MiXCR, one row per CDR3 protein. Of approximately 710,000 distinct CDR3 sequences in the sample, around 15% were seen once. Source material: blood. These receptors all come from a man aged 50-60 years with Graves' hyperthyroidism.

CDR3 sequence reads: CSVDASGRVTYNEQFF. CDR3 sequence (DNA): TGCAGCGTTGACGCAAGCGGGAGGGTGACTTACAATGAGCAGTTCTTC. The chain recombines TRBV29-1 with TRBJ2-1; 10 bases align to TRBD2. This CDR3 has 16 amino acids. The germline V gene has CDR1 SQVTM and CDR2 ANQGSEA. V was pared by 3 bases and J by 4 bases, with 9 bases of the junction left unmatched.

The V gene is TRBV10-3, the J gene TRBJ2-7; 9 bases align to TRBD2. The CDR3 spans 13 residues. The germline V gene encodes CDR1 ENHRY and CDR2 SYGVKD. Losses at the gene ends were 5 bases for V and 5 bases for J; bases not matched to a gene: 4. The CDR3 sequence: CAISLAGVNEQYF. The DNA of the CDR3 is TGTGCCATCAGTTTAGCGGGAGTGAACGAGCAGTACTTC.

This clonotype occurred many times. The genes are TRBV5-1 and TRBJ2-3, with 7 bases aligning to TRBD2. V lost 4 bases, J lost 6 bases, and 11 bases stayed unmatched. This CDR3 has 15 residues. Germline-derived CDR1 and CDR2 are SGHRS and YFSETQ. The CDR3 DNA follows: TGCGCCAGCAGCCCCTGGGGGGAGGGCCTCGATACGCAGTATTTT. This translates into CASSPWGEGLDTQYF.

Comment on this clonotype: Just one base apart from a much larger clone, this may be a read error. The CDR3, as DNA: TGTGTCAGCAGTGATGCCGGGACAACCAACACCGGGGAGCTGTTTTTT. The encoded protein is CVSSDAGTTNTGELFF. V and J are TRBV25-1 and TRBJ2-2; D is perhaps TRBD1 (6 bases). The CDR3 consists of 16 residues. The germline gives CDR1 MGHDK, CDR2 SYGVNS.

This clonotype was recorded many times. This chain joins TRBV6-1 and TRBJ2-1, with 14 nucleotides matching TRBD2. The CDR3 runs 16 residues. With 11 bases clipped from V and 3 bases from J, the junction kept 9 bases outside the gene matches. CDR1 and CDR2 (germline): MNHNS, SASEGT. In nucleotides, the CDR3 is TGTGCCGGGGGGACTAGCGGGAGAGGTATCTACAATGAGCAGTTCTTC. Protein: CAGGTSGRGIYNEQFF.

This clonotype was counted between two and nine times. This sequence joins TRBV5-1 and TRBJ2-7, with D tentatively TRBD1 (5 bases). V was pared by 5 bases and J by 3 bases, with 12 bases between. Germline assignment: CDR1 SGHRS and CDR2 YFSETQ. This CDR3 is built from 13 residues. This CDR3 is CASRETEIYEQYF. In nucleotides, the CDR3 is TGCGCCAGCAGGGAGACAGAGATCTACGAGCAGTACTTC.

This clonotype was seen a handful of times. The chain employs TRBV25-1 and TRBJ1-2; D is unclear. V lost 1 base, J lost 5 bases, and 11 bases lay in between. Germline lookup yields CDR1 MGHDK and CDR2 SYGVNS. This CDR3 region has 14 residues. The CDR3 region has the DNA TGTGCCAGCAGTGAATGGAGTGGTTTATATGGCTACACCTTC. As protein: CASSEWSGLYGYTF.

This clonotype has at least ten counts. The chain carries TRBV28 and TRBJ2-1; either TRBD1 or TRBD2 may supply D (5 bases each). CDR1 is MDHEN, CDR2 SYDVKM, per germline. CDR3 length: 18 amino acids. V gave up 4 bases and J gave up 0 bases, with 19 bases separating them. CDR3 protein: CASSSPRGAVSSYNEQFF. The CDR3 bases are TGTGCCAGCAGTTCCCCCCGGGGCGCCGTGAGCTCCTACAATGAGCAGTTCTTC.

There are a few counts of this clonotype. V is TRBV4-1 and J is TRBJ1-4, with D unresolved. V was trimmed by 0 bases and J by 12 bases, leaving 23 bases between them. Looked up from germline, CDR1 is MGHRA and CDR2 is YSYEKL. This CDR3 is built from 17 residues. Here the CDR3 reads CASSQEKGSGPIPELFF. The CDR3 DNA reads as TGCGCCAGCAGCCAAGAGAAAGGTAGCGGGCCCATTCCCGAACTGTTTTTT.

CDR3 DNA sequence: TGCGCCAGCAGCCAAGTCGTCGGCGGTCCCTACGAGCAGTACTTC. It codes for CASSQVVGGPYEQYF. The V call is TRBV4-3, the J call TRBJ2-7, with unresolved D. Trimming left V 1 base short and J 2 bases short, with 12 bases between. Looked up from germline, CDR1 is LGHNA and CDR2 is YSLEER. The CDR3 runs to 15 residues.

The chain carries TRBV20-1 and TRBJ1-1; D is undetermined. V was clipped by 3 bases and J by 7 bases, with 12 bases between them. The CDR3 consists of 12 residues. Germline CDR1 is DFQATT and CDR2 is SNEGSKA (reference sequence). CDR3 residues: CSASFSTREAFF. The DNA of the CDR3 is TGCAGTGCTAGTTTTAGCACCCGTGAAGCTTTCTTT.

V usage is TRBV7-9 and J usage is TRBJ2-1, with 9 bases fitting TRBD2. Germline CDR1 and CDR2: SEHNR and FQNEAQ (reference sequence). V was clipped by 5 bases and J by 7 bases; unmatched bases: 12. The CDR3 totals 16 residues. CDR3 nucleotides: TGTGCCAGCAGCGAGAGCGGGGGGTTTGAAGAAAATGAGCAGTTCTTC. Its translation: CASSESGGFEENEQFF.

This clonotype was found many times. The genes are TRBV19 and TRBJ2-1, with D maybe TRBD2 (5 bases). CDR1 and CDR2 (germline): LNHDA, SQIVND (reference sequence). The CDR3 has 17 residues. V lost 8 bases to trimming and J lost 2 bases, with 22 bases between them. Here the CDR3 reads CASSPWSGRGAYNEQFF. The CDR3 DNA follows: TGTGCCAGTTCCCCTTGGTCTGGGAGAGGAGCCTACAATGAGCAGTTCTTC.

The CDR3 nucleotides read TGTGCCAGCAGTCTGACAGGGGTGGGTAGCAATCAGCCCCAGCATTTT. Its translation is CASSLTGVGSNQPQHF. This chain links TRBV6-1 with TRBJ1-5; 8 bases fit TRBD1. The CDR3 is made up of 16 amino acids. V lost 5 bases, J lost 0 bases, and 6 bases stayed unmatched. Germline loops: CDR1 MNHNS, CDR2 SASEGT.

The sample holds many counts of this clonotype. The CDR3 nucleotides read TGTGCCAGCAGCACAGGGAGGTCCTATAATTCACCCCTCCACTTT. Translated: CASSTGRSYNSPLHF. The chain couples TRBV2 to TRBJ1-6; D is possibly TRBD1 (6 bases). V was pared by 6 bases and J by 1 base, with 10 bases between. Germline V gene sequence: CDR1 SNHLY, CDR2 FYNNEI. This CDR3 has 15 residues.

This clonotype was detected many times. J is TRBJ2-1 and V is TRBV28; TRBD2 might be the D (6 bases). The CDR3 spans 15 residues. Trimming removed 6 bases at V and 0 bases at J, with 12 bases between. The germline V gene has CDR1 MDHEN and CDR2 SYDVKM. The CDR3 nucleotides are TGTGCCAGCAGGCTGCGGGGCTCCTCCTACAATGAGCAGTTCTTC. Its protein product is CASRLRGSSYNEQFF.

The table lists this clonotype with a count of one. The chain couples TRBV25-1 to TRBJ1-6; 7 bases fit TRBD1. CDR1 and CDR2 (germline): MGHDK, SYGVNS. This CDR3 region has 14 residues. V gave up 6 bases and J gave up 10 bases; unmatched junction bases: 9. CDR3 bases: TGTGCCAGCAGCGCAGGGGGGGAGAGCTCACCCCTCCACTTT. Its translation: CASSAGGESSPLHF.

The chain has TRBV24-1 and TRBJ2-1; 15 nucleotides agree with TRBD2. V was pared by 4 bases and J by 4 bases, with 4 bases of the junction left unmatched. The germline V gene has CDR1 KGHDR and CDR2 SFDVKD. The CDR3 totals 17 residues. The CDR3 region has the DNA TGTGCCACCAGTGACCCCGGGACTAGCGGGAGGTACAATGAGCAGTTCTTC. Amino acids: CATSDPGTSGRYNEQFF.

This clonotype was seen only a few times. The chain joins TRBV4-1 to TRBJ2-3; 13 positions agree with TRBD2. After removal of 0 bases from V and 4 bases from J, the junction contained 4 bases not matched to a gene. The CDR3 has 17 residues. Germline V gene sequence: CDR1 MGHRA, CDR2 YSYEKL. The CDR3 DNA follows: TGCGCCAGCAGCCAAGACAGACTAGCGGGAGGACCAGATACGCAGTATTTT. Its translation is CASSQDRLAGGPDTQYF.

This rearrangement joins TRBV3-2 to TRBJ2-1; the tabulated D call, TRBD1, remains unverified against the DNA. TRBV3-2 is marked as a pseudogene. The CDR3 runs to 13 residues. CDR3 in amino acids: CASSRLAALEQFF. CDR3 nucleotides: TGTGCCAGCAGCCGCCTCGCCGCCCTGGAGCAGTTCTTC.

The table lists this clonotype with many counts. The rearrangement uses TRBV2 and TRBJ2-5; 11 bases match TRBD2. Germline-derived CDR1 and CDR2 are SNHLY and FYNNEI. The CDR3 consists of 16 residues. J gave up 2 bases and V 5 bases, and 7 bases lay outside the gene matches. This CDR3 reads CASSYIGTSGQETQYF. CDR3 nucleotides: TGTGCCAGCAGTTATATCGGGACTAGCGGACAAGAGACCCAGTACTTC.

The table lists this clonotype with many counts. The chain uses TRBV18 and TRBJ1-2; D is ambiguous. The germline V and J ends were trimmed by 6 bases and 3 bases, with 8 bases remaining between them. Germline CDR1 and CDR2: KGHSH and LQKENI. The CDR3 has 12 residues. Here the CDR3 reads CASSPVDYGYTF. Written as DNA, the CDR3 is TGTGCCAGCTCGCCGGTTGACTATGGCTACACCTTC.